This TCR beta chain was sequenced during a study of T cells in Graves' hyperthyroidism and ophthalmopathy. General study results and limits: Blood also contained most expanded thyroid clonotypes above 0.001.

In its sample, this clonotype was seen a few times. What it recognizes is unknown. RNA transcripts were the template for amplifying TCR beta CDR3 regions. The study used the HTBI primer set for a first-round RT-PCR of the TCR CDR3. One entry per CDR3 protein, called by TCRdb with MiXCR from the multiplex PCR reads. The sample records around 540,000 distinct CDR3 sequences, more than 15% being singletons. Germline CDR1 and CDR2: KGHSH and LQKENI. V was clipped by 3 bases and J by 1 base; unmatched bases: 10. The CDR3 covers 19 residues. The chain employs TRBV18 and TRBJ2-2; the match to TRBD1 covers 11 bases. This TCR was sampled from a woman under 40 with Graves' ophthalmopathy. Sequenced: blood. The CDR3 DNA reads TGTGCCAGCTCACCGTTACCGGGACAGGGGGGCAAGAACACCGGGGAGCTGTTTTTT. This translates into CASSPLPGQGGKNTGELFF.